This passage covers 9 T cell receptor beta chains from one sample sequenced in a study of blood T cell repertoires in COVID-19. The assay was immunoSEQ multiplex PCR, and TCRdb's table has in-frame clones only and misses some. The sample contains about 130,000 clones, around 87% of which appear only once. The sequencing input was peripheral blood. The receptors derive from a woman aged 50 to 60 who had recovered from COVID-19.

The CDR3 reads CASRLRQGDSPLHF. The CDR3 DNA reads as TGTGCCAGCAGGCTTCGACAGGGGGATTCACCCCTCCACTTT. The chain uses TRBV11-3 and TRBJ1-6, with TRBD1 matching 9 bases. The J segment lost 8 bases and the V segment lost 6 bases, leaving 5 bases of the junction unmatched. The CDR3 length is 14 residues. Germline CDR1 is SGHNT and CDR2 is YENEEA.

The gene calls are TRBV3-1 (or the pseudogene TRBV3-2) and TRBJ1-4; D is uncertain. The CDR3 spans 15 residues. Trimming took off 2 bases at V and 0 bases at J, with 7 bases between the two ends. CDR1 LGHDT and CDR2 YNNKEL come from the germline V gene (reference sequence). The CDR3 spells CASSQQVSTNEKLFF. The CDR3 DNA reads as TGTGCCAGCAGCCAACAGGTATCAACTAATGAAAAACTGTTTTTT.

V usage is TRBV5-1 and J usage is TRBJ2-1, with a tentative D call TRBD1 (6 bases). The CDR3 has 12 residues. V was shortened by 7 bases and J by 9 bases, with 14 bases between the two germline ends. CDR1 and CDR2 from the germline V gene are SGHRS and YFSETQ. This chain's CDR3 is CASRTGQGEQFF. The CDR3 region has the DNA TGCGCCAGCCGAACAGGGCAGGGTGAGCAGTTCTTC.

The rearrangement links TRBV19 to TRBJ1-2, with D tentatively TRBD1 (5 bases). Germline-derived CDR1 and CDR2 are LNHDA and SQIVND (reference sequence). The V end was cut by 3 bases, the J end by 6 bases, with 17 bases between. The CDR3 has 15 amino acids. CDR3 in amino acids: CASSILKFRGDGYTF. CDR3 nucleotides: TGTGCCAGTAGTATTTTAAAGTTCCGGGGGGATGGCTACACCTTC.

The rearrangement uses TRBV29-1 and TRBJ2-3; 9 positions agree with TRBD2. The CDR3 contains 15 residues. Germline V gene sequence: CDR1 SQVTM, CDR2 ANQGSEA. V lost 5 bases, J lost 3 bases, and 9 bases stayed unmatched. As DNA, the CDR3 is TGCAGCGTTAATCCCAGCGGGAGGAAGACAGATACGCAGTATTTT. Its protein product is CSVNPSGRKTDTQYF.

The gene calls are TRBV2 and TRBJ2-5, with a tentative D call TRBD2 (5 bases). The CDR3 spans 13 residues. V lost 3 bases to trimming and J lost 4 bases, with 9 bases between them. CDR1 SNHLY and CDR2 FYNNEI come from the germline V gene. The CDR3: CASSERGLETQYF. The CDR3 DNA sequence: TGTGCCAGCAGTGAGCGAGGGCTAGAGACCCAGTACTTC.

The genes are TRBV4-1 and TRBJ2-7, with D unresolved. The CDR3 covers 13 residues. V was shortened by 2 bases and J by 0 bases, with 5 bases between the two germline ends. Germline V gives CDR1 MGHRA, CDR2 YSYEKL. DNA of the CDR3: TGCGCCAGCAGCCAACCTTTCTCCTACGAGCAGTACTTC. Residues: CASSQPFSYEQYF.

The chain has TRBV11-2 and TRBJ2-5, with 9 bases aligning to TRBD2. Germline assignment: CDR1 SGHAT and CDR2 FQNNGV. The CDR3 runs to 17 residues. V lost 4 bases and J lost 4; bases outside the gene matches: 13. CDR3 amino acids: CASSSEIAGGRRETQYF. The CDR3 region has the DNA TGTGCCAGCAGCTCAGAAATCGCGGGAGGGCGGCGAGAGACCCAGTACTTC.

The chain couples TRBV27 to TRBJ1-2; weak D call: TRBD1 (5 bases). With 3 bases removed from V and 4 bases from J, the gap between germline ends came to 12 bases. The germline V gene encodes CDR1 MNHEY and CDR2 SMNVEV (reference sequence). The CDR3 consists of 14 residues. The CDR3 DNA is TGTGCCAGCAGTTTGGGGGGGGAGTTCTATGGCTACACCTTC. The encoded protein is CASSLGGEFYGYTF.